The 8 T cell receptor beta chains below were found in one sample sequenced in a study of cytomegalovirus exposure and HLA in healthy donors (dated 2017 in TCRdb). Library prep was done by the immunoSEQ multiplex PCR assay. For the multiplex PCR, a mixture combining 60 forward primers for TCR Vbeta segments and 13 reverse primers for TCR Jbeta segments was used. TCRdb's version of the immuneACCESS table is confined to in-frame rearrangements and falls short of the full clone set. An unresolved V gene accounts for under half of the shortfall where checked; the remainder is of unknown origin. The sample records over 150,000 clones, just under 85% of which are singletons. More than 4% of the sample is in the top ten clones. The sample was PBMCs. These receptors were collected from a girl aged 5-17 years in good health and CMV-seropositive.

In this sample, this clone turned up once. The V gene is TRBV6-5, the J gene TRBJ1-1; tentative D call: TRBD1 (6 bases). The V gene lost 6 bases and the J gene lost 5 bases, with 13 bases spanning the gap. The CDR3 has 13 amino acids. Per the germline V gene, CDR1 is MNHEY and CDR2 is SVGAGI. The CDR3 protein is CASRRTGITEAFF. The CDR3, as DNA: TGTGCCAGCAGGCGAACAGGGATTACTGAAGCTTTCTTT.

This chain connects TRBV6-4 to TRBJ1-2; TRBD1 agrees at 7 bases. Per the germline V gene, CDR1 is MRHNA and CDR2 is SNTAGT. This CDR3 has 16 amino acids. The V segment lost 10 bases and the J segment 4 bases; nucleotides outside the gene matches: 18. The CDR3 region has the DNA TGTGCCAACCGGGACAGCTTTCTCTCTTCCCCCTATGGCTACACCTTC. Its protein is CANRDSFLSSPYGYTF.

V usage is TRBV6-1 and J usage is TRBJ1-1, with D hard to call. With 5 bases removed from V and 5 bases from J, the gap between germline ends came to 15 bases. Germline lookup yields CDR1 MNHNS and CDR2 SASEGT. The CDR3 spans 14 residues. CDR3 DNA: TGTGCCAGCAGTCCTAGAGGATCGTGGACTGAAGCTTTCTTT. Protein sequence: CASSPRGSWTEAFF.

This clone was counted a single time. The chain uses TRBV18 and TRBJ2-3, with D perhaps TRBD2 (5 bases). The length of the CDR3 is 14 residues. The germline V gene has CDR1 KGHSH and CDR2 LQKENI. V was shortened by 3 bases and J by 3 bases, with 10 bases between the two germline ends. CDR3 DNA: TGTGCCAGCTCACCTCCCCGGAGGACAGATACGCAGTATTTT. It is translated as CASSPPRRTDTQYF.

In this sample, this clone turned up a few times. V usage is TRBV19 and J usage is TRBJ2-3; D is undetermined. The germline V and J ends were trimmed by 3 bases and 4 bases, with 8 bases remaining between them. This CDR3 has 13 residues. The germline V gene has CDR1 LNHDA and CDR2 SQIVND (reference sequence). CDR3 loop: CASSMGLADTQYF. CDR3 bases: TGTGCCAGTAGTATGGGCCTCGCAGATACGCAGTATTTT.

J is TRBJ1-6 and V is TRBV9; 7 bases are a match to TRBD1. This CDR3 spans 15 amino acids. Trimming at V came to 4 bases and at J to 6 bases, leaving 7 bases not matched to a gene. Germline CDR1 and CDR2: SGDLS and YYNGEE. CDR3 DNA: TGTGCCAGCAGCCCCCAAGGGACAGTTAATTCACCCCTCCACTTT. This sequence encodes CASSPQGTVNSPLHF.

J is TRBJ2-7 and V is TRBV5-1; 8 positions agree with TRBD1. J was trimmed by 2 bases and V by 4 bases; bases with no gene match: 8. The length of the CDR3 is 15 residues. Looked up from germline, CDR1 is SGHRS and CDR2 is YFSETQ. The CDR3 spells CASSPWTGPTYEQYF. CDR3 nucleotides: TGCGCCAGCAGCCCGTGGACAGGGCCTACCTACGAGCAGTACTTC.

Only a few counts were recorded for this clone. This rearrangement joins TRBV10-3 to TRBJ1-5; D is undetermined. V was clipped by 1 base and J by 5 bases, with 3 bases between them. The germline CDR1 and CDR2 sequences are ENHRY and SYGVKD. CDR3 length: 12 amino acids. In DNA form, the CDR3 reads TGTGCCATCAGTGAGTTAGATCAGCCCCAGCATTTT. Protein: CAISELDQPQHF.